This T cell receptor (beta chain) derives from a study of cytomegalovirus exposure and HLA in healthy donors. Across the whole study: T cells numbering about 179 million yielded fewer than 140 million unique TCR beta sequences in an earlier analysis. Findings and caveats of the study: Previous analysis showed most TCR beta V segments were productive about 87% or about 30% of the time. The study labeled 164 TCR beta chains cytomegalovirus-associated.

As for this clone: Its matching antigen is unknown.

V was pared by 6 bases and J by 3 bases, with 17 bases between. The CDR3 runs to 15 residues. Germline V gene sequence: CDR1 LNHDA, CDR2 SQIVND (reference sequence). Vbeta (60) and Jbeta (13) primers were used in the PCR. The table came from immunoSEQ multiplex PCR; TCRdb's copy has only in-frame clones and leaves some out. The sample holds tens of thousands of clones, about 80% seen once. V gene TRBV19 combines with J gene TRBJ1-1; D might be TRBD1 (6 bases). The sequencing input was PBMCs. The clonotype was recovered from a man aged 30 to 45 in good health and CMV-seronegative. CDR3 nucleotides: TGTGCCAGTAGCCCGGGACAAGTTACATACACTGAAGCTTTCTTT. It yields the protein CASSPGQVTYTEAFF. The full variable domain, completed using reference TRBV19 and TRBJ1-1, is DGGITQSPKYLFRKEGQNVTLSCEQNLNHDAMYWYRQDPGQGLRLIYYSQIVNDFQKGDIAEGYSVSREKKESFPLTVTSAQKNPTAFYLCASSPGQVTYTEAFFGQGTRLTVV.